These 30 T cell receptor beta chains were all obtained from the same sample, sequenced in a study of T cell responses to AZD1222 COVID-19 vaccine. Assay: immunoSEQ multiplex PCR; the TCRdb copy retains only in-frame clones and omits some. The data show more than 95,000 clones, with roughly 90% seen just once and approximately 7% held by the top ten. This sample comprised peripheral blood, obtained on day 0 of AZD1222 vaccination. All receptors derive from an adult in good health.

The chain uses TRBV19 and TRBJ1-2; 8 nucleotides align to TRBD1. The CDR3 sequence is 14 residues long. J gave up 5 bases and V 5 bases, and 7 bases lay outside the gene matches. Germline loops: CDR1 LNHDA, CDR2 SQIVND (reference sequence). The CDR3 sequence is CASSLRDRTYGYTF. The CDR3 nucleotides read TGTGCCAGTAGTCTCCGGGACAGGACTTATGGCTACACCTTC.

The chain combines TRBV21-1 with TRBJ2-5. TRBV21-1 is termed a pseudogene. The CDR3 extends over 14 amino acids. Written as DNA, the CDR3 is TGTGCCAGCAGCGGCCGGGGGCACCCGGAGACCCAGTACTTC. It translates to CASSGRGHPETQYF.

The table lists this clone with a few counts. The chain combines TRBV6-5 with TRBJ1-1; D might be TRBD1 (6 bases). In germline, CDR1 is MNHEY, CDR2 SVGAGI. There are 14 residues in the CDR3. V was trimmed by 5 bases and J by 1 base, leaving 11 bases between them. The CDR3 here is CASSTRRGNTEAFF. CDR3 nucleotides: TGTGCCAGCAGTACTCGCAGGGGGAACACTGAAGCTTTCTTT.

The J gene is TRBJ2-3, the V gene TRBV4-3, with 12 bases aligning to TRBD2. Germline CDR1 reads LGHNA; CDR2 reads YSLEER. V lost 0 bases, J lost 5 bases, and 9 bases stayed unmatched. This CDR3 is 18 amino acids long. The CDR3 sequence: CASSQDRLAGGYGDTQYF. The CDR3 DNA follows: TGCGCCAGCAGCCAAGATCGCCTAGCGGGAGGGTATGGAGATACGCAGTATTTT.

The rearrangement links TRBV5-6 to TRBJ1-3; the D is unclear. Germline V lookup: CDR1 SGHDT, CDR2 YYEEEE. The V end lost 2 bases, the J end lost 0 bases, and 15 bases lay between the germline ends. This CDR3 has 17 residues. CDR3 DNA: TGTGCCAGCAGCTTCCAGGCTTTAGTTTACTCTGGAAACACCATATATTTT. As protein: CASSFQALVYSGNTIYF.

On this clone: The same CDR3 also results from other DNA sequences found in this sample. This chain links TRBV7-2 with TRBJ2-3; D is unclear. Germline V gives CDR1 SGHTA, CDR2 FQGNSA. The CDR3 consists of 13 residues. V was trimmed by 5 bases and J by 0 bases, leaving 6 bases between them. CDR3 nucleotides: TGTGCCAGCAGCGCCCCTAGCACAGATACGCAGTATTTT. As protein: CASSAPSTDTQYF. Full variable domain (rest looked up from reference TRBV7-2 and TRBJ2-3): GAGVSQSPSNKVTEKGKDVELRCDPISGHTALYWYRQSLGQGLEFLIYFQGNSAPDKSGLPSDRFSAERTGGSVSTLTIQRTQQEDSAVYLCASSAPSTDTQYFGPGTRLTVL.

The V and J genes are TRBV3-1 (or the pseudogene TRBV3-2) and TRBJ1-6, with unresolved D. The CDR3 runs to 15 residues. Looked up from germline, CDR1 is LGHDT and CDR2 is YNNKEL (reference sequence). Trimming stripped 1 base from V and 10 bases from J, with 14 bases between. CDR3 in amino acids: CASSQGELLGSPLHF. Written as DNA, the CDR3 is TGTGCCAGCAGCCAAGGCGAACTTCTGGGCTCACCCCTCCACTTT.

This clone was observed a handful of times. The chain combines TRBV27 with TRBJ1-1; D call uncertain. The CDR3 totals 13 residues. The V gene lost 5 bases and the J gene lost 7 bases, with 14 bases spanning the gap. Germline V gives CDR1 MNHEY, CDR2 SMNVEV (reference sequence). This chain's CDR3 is CASSTPEGREAFF. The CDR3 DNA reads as TGTGCCAGCAGTACCCCTGAAGGGCGTGAAGCTTTCTTT.

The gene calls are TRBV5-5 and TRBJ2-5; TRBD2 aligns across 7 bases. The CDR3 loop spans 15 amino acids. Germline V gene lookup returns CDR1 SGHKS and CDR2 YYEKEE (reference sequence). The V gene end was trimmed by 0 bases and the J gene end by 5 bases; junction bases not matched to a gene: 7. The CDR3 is CASSLGLAVSETQYF. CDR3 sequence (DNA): TGTGCCAGCAGCTTGGGCCTAGCGGTCTCGGAGACCCAGTACTTC. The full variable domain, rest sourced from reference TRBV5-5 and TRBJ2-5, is DAGVTQSPTHLIKTRGQQVTLRCSPISGHKSVSWYQQVLGQGPQFIFQYYEKEERGRGNFPDRFSARQFPNYSSELNVNALLLGDSALYLCASSLGLAVSETQYFGPGTRLLVL.

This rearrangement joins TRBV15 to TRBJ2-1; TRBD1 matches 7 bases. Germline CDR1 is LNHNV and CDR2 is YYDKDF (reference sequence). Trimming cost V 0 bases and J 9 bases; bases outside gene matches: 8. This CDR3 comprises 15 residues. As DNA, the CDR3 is TGTGCCACCAGCAGAGATCGAAGGGGGCTTGGTGAGCAGTTCTTC. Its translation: CATSRDRRGLGEQFF.

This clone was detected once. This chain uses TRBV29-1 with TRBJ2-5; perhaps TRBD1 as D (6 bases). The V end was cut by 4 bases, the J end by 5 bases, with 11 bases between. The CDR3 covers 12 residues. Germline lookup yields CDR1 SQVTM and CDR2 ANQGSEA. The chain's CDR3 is CSVVRGRETQYF. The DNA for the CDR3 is TGCAGCGTTGTCAGGGGTAGGGAGACCCAGTACTTC. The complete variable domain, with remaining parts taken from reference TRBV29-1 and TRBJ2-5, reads SAVISQKPSRDICQRGTSLTIQCQVDSQVTMMFWYRQQPGQSLTLIATANQGSEATYESGFVIDKFPISRPNLTFSTLTVSNMSPEDSSIYLCSVVRGRETQYFGPGTRLLVL.

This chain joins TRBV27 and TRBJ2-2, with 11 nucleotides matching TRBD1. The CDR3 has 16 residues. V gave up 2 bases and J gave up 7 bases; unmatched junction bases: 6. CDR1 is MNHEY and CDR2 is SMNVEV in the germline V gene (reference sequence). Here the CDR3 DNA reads TGTGCCAGCAGTTTAACGGACAGGGGGCTGGGCGGGGAGCTGTTTTTT. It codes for CASSLTDRGLGGELFF.

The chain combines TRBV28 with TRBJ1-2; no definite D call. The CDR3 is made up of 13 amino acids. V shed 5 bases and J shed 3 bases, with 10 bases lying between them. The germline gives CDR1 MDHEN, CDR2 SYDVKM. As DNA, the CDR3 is TGTGCCAGCAGTCCGCGGAGACACTATGGCTACACCTTC. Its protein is CASSPRRHYGYTF.

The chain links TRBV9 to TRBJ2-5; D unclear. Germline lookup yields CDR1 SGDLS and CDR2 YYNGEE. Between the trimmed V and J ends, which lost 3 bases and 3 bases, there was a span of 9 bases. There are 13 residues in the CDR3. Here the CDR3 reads CASSAGPKETQYF. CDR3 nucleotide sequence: TGTGCCAGCAGCGCCGGGCCCAAAGAGACCCAGTACTTC. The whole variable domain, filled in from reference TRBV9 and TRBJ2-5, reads DSGVTQTPKHLITATGQRVTLRCSPRSGDLSVYWYQQSLDQGLQFLIQYYNGEERAKGNILERFSAQQFPDLHSELNLSSLELGDSALYFCASSAGPKETQYFGPGTRLLVL.

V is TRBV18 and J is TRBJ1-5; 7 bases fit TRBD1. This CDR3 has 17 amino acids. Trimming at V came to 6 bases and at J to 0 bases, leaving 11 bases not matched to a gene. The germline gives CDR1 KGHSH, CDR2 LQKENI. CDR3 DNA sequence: TGTGCCAGCTCGTCCACCGGGACAGTAAATAGCAATCAGCCCCAGCATTTT. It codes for CASSSTGTVNSNQPQHF.

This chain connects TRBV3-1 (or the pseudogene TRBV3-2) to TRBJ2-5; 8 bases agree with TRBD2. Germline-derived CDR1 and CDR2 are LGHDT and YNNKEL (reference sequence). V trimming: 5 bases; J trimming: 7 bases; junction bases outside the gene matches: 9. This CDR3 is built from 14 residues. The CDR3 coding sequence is TGTGCCAGCAGCGCGGGACTAGTCGGGGGGACCCAGTACTTC. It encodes CASSAGLVGGTQYF.

The CDR3 here is CASRSSGTGGGYEQYF. In nucleotides, the CDR3 is TGCGCCAGCAGATCTTCCGGGACAGGGGGCGGGTACGAGCAGTACTTC. The J gene is TRBJ2-7, the V gene TRBV5-1; 12 bases map to TRBD1. The germline V gene encodes CDR1 SGHRS and CDR2 YFSETQ. Germline trimming cut 5 bases from V and 4 bases from J; bases unmatched to any gene: 10. CDR3 length: 16 residues.

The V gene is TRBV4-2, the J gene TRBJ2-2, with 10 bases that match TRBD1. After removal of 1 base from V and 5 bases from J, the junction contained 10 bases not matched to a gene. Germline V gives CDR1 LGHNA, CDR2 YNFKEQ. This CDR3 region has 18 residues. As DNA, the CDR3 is TGTGCCAGCAGCCAAGCGCCCGGGACAGGGGCTAGGACCGGGGAGCTGTTTTTT. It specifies CASSQAPGTGARTGELFF.

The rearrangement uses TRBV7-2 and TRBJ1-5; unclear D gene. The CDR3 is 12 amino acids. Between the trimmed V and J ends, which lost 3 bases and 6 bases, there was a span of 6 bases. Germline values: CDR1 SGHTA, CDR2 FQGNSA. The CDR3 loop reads CASSFGFQPQHF. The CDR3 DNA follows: TGTGCCAGCAGCTTTGGCTTTCAGCCCCAGCATTTT.

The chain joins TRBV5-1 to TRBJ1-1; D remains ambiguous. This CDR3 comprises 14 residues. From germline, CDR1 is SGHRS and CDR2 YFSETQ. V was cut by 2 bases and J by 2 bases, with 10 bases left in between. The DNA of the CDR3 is TGCGCCAGCAGCTTACCCGAGGGTAACACTGAAGCTTTCTTT. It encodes CASSLPEGNTEAFF. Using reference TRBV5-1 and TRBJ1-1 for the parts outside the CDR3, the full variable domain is KAGVTQTPRYLIKTRGQQVTLSCSPISGHRSVSWYQQTPGQGLQFLFEYFSETQRNKGNFPGRFSGRQFSNSRSEMNVSTLELGDSALYLCASSLPEGNTEAFFGQGTRLTVV.

CDR3 sequence: CATSMGVYNEQFF. The DNA of the CDR3 is TGTGCCACCTCGATGGGGGTGTACAATGAGCAGTTCTTC. The rearrangement links TRBV19 to TRBJ2-1; possibly TRBD1 or TRBD2 for D (5 bases each). V was cut by 10 bases and J by 4 bases, with 14 bases left in between. Germline lookup yields CDR1 LNHDA and CDR2 SQIVND (reference sequence). The CDR3 extends over 13 amino acids.

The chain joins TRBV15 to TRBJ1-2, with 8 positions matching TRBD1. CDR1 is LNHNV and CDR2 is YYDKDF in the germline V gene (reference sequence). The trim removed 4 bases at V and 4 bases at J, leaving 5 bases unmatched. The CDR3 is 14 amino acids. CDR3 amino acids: CATSTDRAAYGYTF. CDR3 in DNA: TGTGCCACCAGCACGGACAGGGCGGCCTATGGCTACACCTTC.

The CDR3 is CASSMDRNQETQYF. CDR3 bases: TGTGCCAGCAGCATGGACAGGAACCAAGAGACCCAGTACTTC. The chain has TRBV7-8 and TRBJ2-5; 7 positions agree with TRBD1. V lost 5 bases, J lost 0 bases, and 3 bases stayed unmatched. The CDR3 runs 14 residues. Per the germline V gene, CDR1 is SGHVS and CDR2 is FQNEAQ.

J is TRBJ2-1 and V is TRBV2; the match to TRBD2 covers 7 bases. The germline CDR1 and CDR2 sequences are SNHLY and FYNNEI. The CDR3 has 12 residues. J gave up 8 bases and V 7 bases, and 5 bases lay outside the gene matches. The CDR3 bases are TGTGCCAGCAAGTCAAGCGGGGATGAGCAGTTCTTC. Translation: CASKSSGDEQFF.

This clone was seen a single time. CDR3 DNA sequence: TGTGCCAGTAGTAAGAGGAAAGAACAAGAGACCCAGTACTTC. It specifies CASSKRKEQETQYF. The chain carries TRBV19 and TRBJ2-5; D uncertain. Trimming pared 4 bases from V and 2 bases from J, leaving 11 bases between. The length of the CDR3 is 14 residues. Germline V gives CDR1 LNHDA, CDR2 SQIVND (reference sequence).

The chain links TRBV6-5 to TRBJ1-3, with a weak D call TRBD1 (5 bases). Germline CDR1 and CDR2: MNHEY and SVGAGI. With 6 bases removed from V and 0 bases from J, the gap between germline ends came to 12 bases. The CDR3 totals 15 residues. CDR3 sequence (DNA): TGTGCCAGCAGCCGGGACTGGACCTCTGGAAACACCATATATTTT. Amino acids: CASSRDWTSGNTIYF.

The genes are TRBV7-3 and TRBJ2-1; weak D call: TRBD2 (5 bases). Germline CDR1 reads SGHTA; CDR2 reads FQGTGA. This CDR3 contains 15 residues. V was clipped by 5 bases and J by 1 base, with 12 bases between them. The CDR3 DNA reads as TGTGCCAGCAGCCCCCTGGACTTGTCCTACAATGAGCAGTTCTTC. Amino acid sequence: CASSPLDLSYNEQFF.

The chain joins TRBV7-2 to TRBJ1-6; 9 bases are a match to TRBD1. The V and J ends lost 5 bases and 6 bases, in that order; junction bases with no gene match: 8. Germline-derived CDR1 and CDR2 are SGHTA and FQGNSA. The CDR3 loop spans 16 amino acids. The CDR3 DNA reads TGTGCCAGCAGCCCCCGACAGGGGGGCCTTAATTCACCCCTCCACTTT. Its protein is CASSPRQGGLNSPLHF.

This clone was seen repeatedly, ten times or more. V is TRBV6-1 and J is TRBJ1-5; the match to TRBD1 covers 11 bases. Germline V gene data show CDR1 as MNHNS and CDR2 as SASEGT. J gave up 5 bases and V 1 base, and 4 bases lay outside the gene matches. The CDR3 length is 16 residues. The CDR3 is CASSEVVGQGDQPQHF. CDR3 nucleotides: TGTGCCAGCAGTGAAGTGGTGGGACAGGGGGATCAGCCCCAGCATTTT.

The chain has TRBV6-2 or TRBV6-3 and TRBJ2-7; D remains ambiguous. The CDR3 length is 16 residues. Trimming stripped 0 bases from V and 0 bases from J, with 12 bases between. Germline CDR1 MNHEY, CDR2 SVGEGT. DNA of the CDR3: TGTGCCAGCAGTTACTCCACTGCCGAGTACTCCTACGAGCAGTACTTC. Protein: CASSYSTAEYSYEQYF.